Given below is one TCR beta chain in context. Its matching antigen is unknown. Germline CDR1 MNHNY, CDR2 SVGAGI (reference sequence). The CDR3 loop spans 16 amino acids. V lost 4 bases, J lost 5 bases, and 11 bases stayed unmatched. This specimen comes from a study of cytomegalovirus exposure and HLA in healthy donors. Findings and limits, study-wide: The classifier, whose performance was assessed in both the original and validation cohorts, reportedly diagnosed cytomegalovirus status with high specificity and sensitivity. Later analysis found that TCR beta chains associated with HLA were more clonally expanded than other, equally common chains.

PCR amplification relied on 60 Vbeta primers (plus 13 Jbeta primers). Data came from immunoSEQ multiplex PCR; TCRdb stores just in-frame clones and leaves some out. The table shows some 180,000 clones, with 81% occurring only once. The sequence was obtained from a man in his forties or fifties in good health and CMV-seropositive. J is TRBJ2-1 and V is TRBV6-6, with 7 bases lining up with TRBD1. Sample: PBMCs. The chain's CDR3 is CASSFSPDRTHNEQFF. CDR3 in DNA: TGTGCCAGCAGTTTTTCCCCGGACAGGACTCACAATGAGCAGTTCTTC.